The clone carrying this T cell receptor (beta chain) is a singleton in its sample. In germline, CDR1 is MDHEN, CDR2 SYDVKM. Trimming cost V 4 bases and J 5 bases; bases outside gene matches: 16. CDR3 size: 17 residues. This entry belongs to a study of blood T cell repertoires in COVID-19. Sequenced by immunoSEQ multiplex PCR; TCRdb stores in-frame clones only, minus some. The data show about 220,000 clones, 80% seen once. The clonotype comes from a human donor in a cohort sampled during active COVID-19. Sample: peripheral blood. The chain couples TRBV28 to TRBJ2-5, with 7 bases aligning to TRBD1. CDR3 in amino acids: CASSSNRDRANLETQYF. The CDR3, as DNA: TGTGCCAGCAGTTCTAACCGGGACAGAGCGAATTTGGAGACCCAGTACTTC.